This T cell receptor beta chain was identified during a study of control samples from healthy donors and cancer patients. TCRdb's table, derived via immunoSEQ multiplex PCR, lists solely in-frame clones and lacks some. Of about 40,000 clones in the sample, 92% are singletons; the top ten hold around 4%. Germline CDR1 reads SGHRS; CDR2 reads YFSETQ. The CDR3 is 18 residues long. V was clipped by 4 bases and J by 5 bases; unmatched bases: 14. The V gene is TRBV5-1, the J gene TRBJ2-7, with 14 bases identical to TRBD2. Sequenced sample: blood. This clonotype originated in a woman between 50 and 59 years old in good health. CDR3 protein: CASSAHQTSGGAGDEQYF. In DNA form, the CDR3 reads TGCGCCAGCAGCGCCCACCAGACTAGCGGGGGGGCCGGAGACGAGCAGTACTTC.